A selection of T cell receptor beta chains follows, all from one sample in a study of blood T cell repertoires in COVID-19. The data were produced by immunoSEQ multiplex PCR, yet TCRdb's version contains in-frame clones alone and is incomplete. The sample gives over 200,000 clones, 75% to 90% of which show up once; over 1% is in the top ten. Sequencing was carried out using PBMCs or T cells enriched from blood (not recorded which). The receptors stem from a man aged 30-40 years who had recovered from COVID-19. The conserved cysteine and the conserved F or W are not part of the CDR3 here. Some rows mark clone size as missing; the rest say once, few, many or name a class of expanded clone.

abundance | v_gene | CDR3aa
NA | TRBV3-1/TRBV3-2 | ASSPKLAGVTAQY
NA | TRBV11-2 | ASSLGHGGESYGYT
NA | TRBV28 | ASSLLGTSGYSYNEQF
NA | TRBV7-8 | ASSLFGAPDEKLF
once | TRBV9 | ASSVEAGRGTGELF
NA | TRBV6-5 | ASSYRGGREDTQY
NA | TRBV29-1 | SVRLAQGQETQY
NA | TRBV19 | ASSREPNTGELF
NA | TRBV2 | ASSQTYTGELF
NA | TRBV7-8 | ASSLGRQGRLVGQY
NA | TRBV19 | AIKTANYGYT
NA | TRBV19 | ASSGQGTGANVLT
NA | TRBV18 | ASSPTTSGRNEQF
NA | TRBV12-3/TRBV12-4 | ASSTGQNTEAF
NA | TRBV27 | ASSLDSRGKQPQH
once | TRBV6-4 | ASSDLITDTQY
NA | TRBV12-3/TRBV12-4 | ASSEGQTETQY
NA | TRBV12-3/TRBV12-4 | ASSPVRDSGYT
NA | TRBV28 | ASSLGSRGFEANVLT
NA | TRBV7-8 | ASSLIGQAYNEQF
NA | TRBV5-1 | ASSLEGSSGNTIY
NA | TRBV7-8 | ASSLGTGGNQPQH
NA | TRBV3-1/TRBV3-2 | ASSPEAGETQY
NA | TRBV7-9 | ASSLGDHRDREMKQPQH
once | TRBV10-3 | AISESVLAGPNEQF
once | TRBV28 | ASSSPPGLARNTDTQY
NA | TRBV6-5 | ASSYSRTREQF
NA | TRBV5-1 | ASSYQQSYEQY
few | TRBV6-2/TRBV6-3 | ASSYSRGGNTEAF
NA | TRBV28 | ASSSGQSSNQPQH
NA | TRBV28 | ASSLPPTGSNQPQH
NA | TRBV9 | ASSVGPSRANSYEQY
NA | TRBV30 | AWSPGNTEAF
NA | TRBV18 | ASSPLGLSYEQY